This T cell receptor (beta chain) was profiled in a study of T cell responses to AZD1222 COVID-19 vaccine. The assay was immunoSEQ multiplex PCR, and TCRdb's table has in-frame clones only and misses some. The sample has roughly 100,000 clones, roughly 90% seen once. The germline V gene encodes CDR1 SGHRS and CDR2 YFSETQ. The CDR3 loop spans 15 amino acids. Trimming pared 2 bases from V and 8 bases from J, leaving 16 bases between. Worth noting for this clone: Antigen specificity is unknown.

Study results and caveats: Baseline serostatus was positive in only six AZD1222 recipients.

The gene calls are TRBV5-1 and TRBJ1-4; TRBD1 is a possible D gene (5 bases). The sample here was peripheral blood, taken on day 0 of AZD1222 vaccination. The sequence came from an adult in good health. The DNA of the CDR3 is TGCGCCAGCAGCTTATATGGGGACGGGAGGGAAAAACTGTTTTTT. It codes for CASSLYGDGREKLFF.